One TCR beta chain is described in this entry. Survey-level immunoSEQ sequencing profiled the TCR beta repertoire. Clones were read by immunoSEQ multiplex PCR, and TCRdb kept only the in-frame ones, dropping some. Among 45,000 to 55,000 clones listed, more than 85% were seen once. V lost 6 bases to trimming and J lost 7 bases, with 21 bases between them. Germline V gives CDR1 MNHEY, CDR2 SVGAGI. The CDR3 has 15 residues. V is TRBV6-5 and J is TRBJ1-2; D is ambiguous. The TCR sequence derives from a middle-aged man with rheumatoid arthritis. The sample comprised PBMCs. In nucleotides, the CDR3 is TGTGCCAGCAGACCCCCCCATGGGTTCCAGGCTGGCTACACCTTC. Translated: CASRPPHGFQAGYTF.